This T cell receptor (beta chain) was sequenced in a study of somatic mutations in cytotoxic T cells in rheumatoid arthritis. Points from the study as a whole: No significant CD8+ T-cell clonality difference was found between rheumatoid arthritis patients and age-matched controls. No age-related increase in CD8+ clonality was seen in healthy controls, but one was seen in rheumatoid arthritis patients.

The data were produced by immunoSEQ multiplex PCR, yet TCRdb's version contains in-frame clones alone and is incomplete. The repertoire includes fewer than 20,000 clones, over 65% of them detected once, and under 5.5% sits in the top ten. On this clone: Its matching antigen is unknown.

The sequenced material came from CD8+ T cells sorted from blood. This receptor was obtained from a man aged 55 to 69 in good health.

The CDR3 loop reads CASSSWERDTQYF. Here the CDR3 DNA reads TGTGCCAGCAGCTCCTGGGAGCGAGATACGCAGTATTTT. The rearrangement uses TRBV7-8 and TRBJ2-3, with TRBD2 as a possible D gene (5 bases). V lost 4 bases and J lost 5, with 10 bases in between. Germline V gene sequence: CDR1 SGHVS, CDR2 FQNEAQ. The CDR3 has 13 residues.